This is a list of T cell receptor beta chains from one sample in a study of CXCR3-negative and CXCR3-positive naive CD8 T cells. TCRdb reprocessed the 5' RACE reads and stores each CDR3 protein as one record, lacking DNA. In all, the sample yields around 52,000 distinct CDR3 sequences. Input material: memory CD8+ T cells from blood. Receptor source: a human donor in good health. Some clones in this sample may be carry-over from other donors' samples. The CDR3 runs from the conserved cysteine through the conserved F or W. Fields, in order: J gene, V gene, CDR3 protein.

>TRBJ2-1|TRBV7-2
CASSHPSGLALEFSYNEQFF
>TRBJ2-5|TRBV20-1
CSASRVQWPKETQYF
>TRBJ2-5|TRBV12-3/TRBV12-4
CASSTTGGLETQYF
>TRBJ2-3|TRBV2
CATGQHPADTQYF
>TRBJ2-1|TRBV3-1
CASSQESGTSGTSYNEQFF
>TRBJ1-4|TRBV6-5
CASSYSSRGNEKLFF
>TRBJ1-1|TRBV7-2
CASSLTGEGNTEAFF
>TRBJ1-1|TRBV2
CASSEMAGGNTEAFF
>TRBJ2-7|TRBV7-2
CASSLPRTLAGGYEQYF
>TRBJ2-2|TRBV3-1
CASSSLGTANTGELFF
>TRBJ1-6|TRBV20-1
CSALGGKRSPLHF
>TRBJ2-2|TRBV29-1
CSGREERTNTGELFF
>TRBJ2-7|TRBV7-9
CASSPGLAETYEQYF
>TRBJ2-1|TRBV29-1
CSVDGLAGGPGNEQFF
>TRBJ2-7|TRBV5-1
CASRILAGASYEQYF
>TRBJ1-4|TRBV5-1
CASSLGTTDEKLFF
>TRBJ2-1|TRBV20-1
CSAWTDTPLYNEQFF
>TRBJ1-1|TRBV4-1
CASSQDKGGLTEAFF
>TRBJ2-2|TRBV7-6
CASRAGTGDTGELFF
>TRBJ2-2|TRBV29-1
CSVEGGTGELFF
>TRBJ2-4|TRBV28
CASSFEGPGWGNIQYF
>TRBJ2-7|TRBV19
CASSSGGGGLYEQYF
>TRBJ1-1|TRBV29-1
CSVVGGGGPVFAEAFF
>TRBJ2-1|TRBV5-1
CASSLGVAGYNEQFF
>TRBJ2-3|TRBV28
CASSQREVPDTQYF
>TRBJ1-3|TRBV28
CASSLTPSSGNTIYF
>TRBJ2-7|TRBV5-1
CASSLDPGRVYEQYF
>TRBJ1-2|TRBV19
CASSMNGYGYTF
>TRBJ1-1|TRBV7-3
CASSLNPGTNTEAFF
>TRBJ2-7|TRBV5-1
CASSLGPPGGVYEQYF
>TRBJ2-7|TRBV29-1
CSVEATGPQANSYEQYF
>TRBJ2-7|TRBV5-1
CASSLPGTGVLSYEQYF
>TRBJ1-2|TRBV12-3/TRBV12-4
CASSLNREDGYTF
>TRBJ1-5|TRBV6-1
CASSLGPVSNQPQHF
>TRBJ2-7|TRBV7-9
CASSITSGGFHEQYF
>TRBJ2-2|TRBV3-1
CASSQDMLAVRGTGELFF
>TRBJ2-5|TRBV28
CASGFRGPQETQYF
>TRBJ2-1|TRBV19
CASSIDPDAEGLENEQFF
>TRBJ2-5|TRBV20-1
CSARDRGRLWETQYF
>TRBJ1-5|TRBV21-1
CASIQWTEASQPQHF
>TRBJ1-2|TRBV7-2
CASSASGGVGWDRTF
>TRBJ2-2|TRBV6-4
CASSDIAGENTGELFF
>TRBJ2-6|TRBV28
CASSLGHLSGANVLTF
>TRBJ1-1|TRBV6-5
CASSSRGTYRTEAFF
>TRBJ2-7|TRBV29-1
CSVEDLQEGSYEQYF
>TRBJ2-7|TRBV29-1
CSVDLAGSYEQYF
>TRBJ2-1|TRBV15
CATSRDSGGAYNEQFF
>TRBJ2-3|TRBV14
CASSPSGSWTDTQYF
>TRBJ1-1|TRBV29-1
CSASDREHTEAFF
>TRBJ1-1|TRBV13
CASSLAGGGHTEAFF
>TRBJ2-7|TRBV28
CASSYRQGSSYEQYF
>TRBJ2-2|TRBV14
CATGGTTGELFF